Following are 7 T cell receptor beta chains from one sample sequenced in a study of Ad26.COV2.S vaccination and SARS-CoV-2 variants. The repertoire was sequenced with immunoSEQ multiplex PCR; TCRdb's copy has only in-frame clones and lacks some. Of 300,000 to 400,000 clones detected, 85% to 90% appear once; the ten largest clones hold 4.5% to 7%. As for treatment: some 20 received Ad26.COV2.S at low or high dose, single or two shots; several received placebo; per-sample allocation not given. Sampling was done on day 63 after the first vaccine or placebo injection. This specimen was peripheral blood, taken in a trial of Ad26.COV2.S vaccine versus placebo. Receptors were obtained from a person between 18 and 65 years old who received the Ad26.COV2.S COVID-19 vaccine or a placebo.

A few counts support this clone. This chain links TRBV7-9 with TRBJ2-1; the D gene is possibly TRBD2 (6 bases). The CDR3 has 14 residues. Trimming took 3 bases from V and 2 from J, leaving 8 bases between them. Germline CDR1 is SEHNR and CDR2 is FQNEAQ (reference sequence). The CDR3 nucleotides read TGTGCCAGCAGCTTTTCGGGAGCCTACAATGAGCAGTTCTTC. Translated, it gives CASSFSGAYNEQFF.

The genes are TRBV6-2 or TRBV6-3 and TRBJ2-7; 12 nucleotides agree with TRBD2. The junction had 6 bases not matched to a gene; V was cut back by 4 bases and J by 5 bases. CDR1 is MNHEY, CDR2 SVGEGT, per germline. The CDR3 runs 15 residues. The CDR3 here is CASSSGLAGSNEQYV. Here the CDR3 DNA reads TGTGCCAGCAGTTCCGGACTAGCGGGAAGTAACGAGCAGTACGTC.

The genes are TRBV11-2 and TRBJ1-1, with D possibly being TRBD1 (5 bases). The CDR3 has 16 residues. Germline assignment: CDR1 SGHAT and CDR2 FQNNGV. V shed 4 bases and J shed 3 bases, with 18 bases lying between them. CDR3 sequence: CASSSSGARWYTEAFF. The CDR3 coding sequence is TGTGCCAGCAGCTCCAGTGGGGCCAGATGGTACACTGAAGCTTTCTTT.

This sequence joins TRBV21-1 and TRBJ1-5. TRBV21-1 is a pseudogene segment. This CDR3 has 14 residues. CDR3 nucleotide sequence: TGTGCCAGCAGCAGAGAACACCGTAATCAGCCCCAGCATTTT. Amino acids: CASSREHRNQPQHF.

The gene calls are TRBV20-1 and TRBJ1-3, with D maybe TRBD1 (6 bases). V lost 2 bases and J lost 9, with 8 bases in between. Germline V gene data show CDR1 as DFQATT and CDR2 as SNEGSKA (reference sequence). CDR3 length equals 11 residues. This CDR3 reads CSARWGATIYF. The CDR3 coding sequence is TGCAGTGCTAGATGGGGGGCCACCATATATTTT.

This clone appeared a single time. The chain is built from TRBV5-5 and TRBJ1-1; no clear D gene. V lost 4 bases and J lost 0, with 13 bases in between. The CDR3 sequence is 15 residues long. The germline CDR1 and CDR2 sequences are SGHKS and YYEKEE (reference sequence). The CDR3 bases are TGTGCCAGCAGCCGTCAATCTAAAGTGAACACTGAAGCTTTCTTT. It translates to CASSRQSKVNTEAFF.

The V call is TRBV4-3, the J call TRBJ2-2; a weak D match, TRBD2 (5 bases). The V gene's germline CDR1 is LGHNA and CDR2 YSLEER. This CDR3 has 16 residues. The ends were cut back, 1 base at V and 2 bases at J, with 11 bases in the middle. The DNA for the CDR3 is TGCGCCAGCAGCCAAGGAGTAGCGACTAACACCGGGGAGCTGTTTTTT. Protein sequence: CASSQGVATNTGELFF.